The 19 T cell receptor beta chains in this list originate from one sample, sequenced in a study of shared clonotypes between healthy human individuals. Only in-frame clones appear in the TCRdb table, and some are missing; sequencing was by immunoSEQ multiplex PCR. The sample has around 430,000 clones; roughly 77% are singletons. The sequenced sample was PBMCs. The receptor source for this set is a woman in her thirties or forties in good health. Some clones in this sample may be carry-over from other donors' samples.

The CDR3 DNA sequence: TGCGCCAGCAGCTCAACCATGCCGGGCACAGATACGCAGTATTTT. Translation: CASSSTMPGTDTQYF. The chain employs TRBV5-1 and TRBJ2-3; D is ambiguous. The CDR3 is 15 amino acids. Trimming pared 3 bases from V and 1 base from J, leaving 12 bases between. The V gene's germline CDR1 is SGHRS and CDR2 YFSETQ.

The chain links TRBV4-1 to TRBJ2-2; 9 positions agree with TRBD2. There are 15 residues in the CDR3. V shed 4 bases and J 4 bases; nucleotides not matched to a gene: 4. Looked up from germline, CDR1 is MGHRA and CDR2 is YSYEKL. Here the CDR3 reads CASSPGLALTGELFF. As DNA, the CDR3 is TGCGCCAGCAGCCCGGGACTAGCCCTCACCGGGGAGCTGTTTTTT.

The chain recombines TRBV5-1 with TRBJ2-7; D is uncertain. This CDR3 contains 14 residues. CDR1 is SGHRS and CDR2 is YFSETQ in the germline V gene. Trimming cost V 1 base and J 2 bases, with 10 bases left between them. The CDR3 loop reads CASSLSGTPYEQYF. The CDR3 DNA sequence: TGCGCCAGCAGCTTGTCCGGTACTCCCTACGAGCAGTACTTC.

The chain carries TRBV5-1 and TRBJ2-5; 9 nucleotides match TRBD1. This CDR3 is 15 amino acids long. The V and J ends lost 0 bases and 0 bases, in that order; junction bases with no gene match: 0. Germline CDR1 reads SGHRS; CDR2 reads YFSETQ. The CDR3 loop reads CASSLGQGDQETQYF. The CDR3 region has the DNA TGCGCCAGCAGCTTGGGACAGGGGGACCAAGAGACCCAGTACTTC.

This chain uses TRBV28 with TRBJ2-4; 7 nucleotides line up with TRBD2. The CDR3 loop spans 14 amino acids. Germline CDR1 and CDR2: MDHEN and SYDVKM. The V gene end was trimmed by 3 bases and the J gene end by 9 bases; junction bases not matched to a gene: 8. CDR3: CASSFRGRGGIQYF. The CDR3, as DNA: TGTGCCAGCAGTTTTCGGGGGAGGGGAGGCATTCAGTACTTC. Combining the CDR3 with reference TRBV28 and TRBJ2-4 gives the whole variable domain DVKVTQSSRYLVKRTGEKVFLECVQDMDHENMFWYRQDPGLGLRLIYFSYDVKMKEKGDIPEGYSVSREKKERFSLILESASTNQTSMYLCASSFRGRGGIQYFGAGTRLSVL.

This sequence joins TRBV28 and TRBJ1-1, with 10 bases identical to TRBD1. Trimming took 4 bases from V and 4 from J; bases not matched to a gene: 6. CDR1 MDHEN and CDR2 SYDVKM come from the germline V gene. The CDR3 is 15 residues long. CDR3: CASSSPDRGGTEAFF. The DNA of the CDR3 is TGTGCCAGCAGTTCCCCGGACAGGGGGGGCACTGAAGCTTTCTTT.

CDR3 in amino acids: CASRGDREYRENTEAFF. The DNA of the CDR3 is TGTGCCTCCCGAGGGGACAGGGAATATCGGGAGAACACTGAAGCTTTCTTT. The chain is built from TRBV30 and TRBJ1-1; 9 bases fit TRBD1. V was clipped by 7 bases and J by 1 base; unmatched bases: 16. This CDR3 region has 17 residues. Germline lookup yields CDR1 GTSNPN and CDR2 SVGIG (reference sequence).

The rearrangement joins TRBV9 to TRBJ2-1; D tentatively fits TRBD1 or TRBD2 (6 bases each). V gave up 4 bases and J gave up 6 bases, with 17 bases separating them. Germline CDR1 is SGDLS and CDR2 is YYNGEE. The length of the CDR3 is 15 residues. The CDR3 DNA reads as TGTGCCAGCAGCAAGGGGGGCGAACGAACCAATGAGCAGTTCTTC. Encoded protein: CASSKGGERTNEQFF.

The chain has TRBV7-3 and TRBJ2-2; 11 bases are a match to TRBD2. With V trimmed by 0 bases and J by 7 bases, 7 bases remained unmatched. Germline assignment: CDR1 SGHTA and CDR2 FQGTGA. CDR3 length equals 17 residues. The DNA of the CDR3 is TGTGCCAGCAGCTTAACGGGGTCGACTAGCGGGATCGGGGAGCTGTTTTTT. Its protein product is CASSLTGSTSGIGELFF. Looking up the rest from reference TRBV7-3 and TRBJ2-2 gives the full variable domain: GAGVSQTPSNKVTEKGKYVELRCDPISGHTALYWYRQSLGQGPEFLIYFQGTGAADDSGLPNDRFFAVRPEGSVSTLKIQRTERGDSAVYLCASSLTGSTSGIGELFFGEGSRLTVL.

This clone turned up a few times. V gene TRBV4-2 combines with J gene TRBJ1-1; D may be TRBD1 (6 bases). Deletions cut 4 bases from V and 0 bases from J, with 18 bases between. The germline V gene has CDR1 LGHNA and CDR2 YNFKEQ. CDR3 size: 17 residues. The CDR3 is CASSLNVPRGMNTEAFF. As DNA, the CDR3 is TGTGCCAGCAGCCTCAACGTCCCAAGGGGGATGAACACTGAAGCTTTCTTT.

J is TRBJ2-1 and V is TRBV7-8, with 11 positions matching TRBD2. Looked up from germline, CDR1 is SGHVS and CDR2 is FQNEAQ. V lost 2 bases and J lost 8; bases outside the gene matches: 8. This CDR3 is built from 16 residues. The CDR3 coding sequence is TGTGCCAGCAGCTTACCGACTAGCGGGAATTTACATGAGCAGTTCTTC. Protein product: CASSLPTSGNLHEQFF.

The V call is TRBV13, the J call TRBJ1-1, with unresolved D. This CDR3 has 14 residues. V was clipped by 6 bases and J by 1 base, with 12 bases between them. CDR1 PRHDT and CDR2 FYEKMQ come from the germline V gene (reference sequence). The CDR3 bases are TGTGCCAGCAGGGGCCGGGCGGCGAACACTGAAGCTTTCTTT. It yields the protein CASRGRAANTEAFF.

V gene TRBV18 combines with J gene TRBJ1-2, with unresolved D. Trimming took 2 bases from V and 4 from J, leaving 11 bases between them. CDR3 size: 14 residues. CDR1 is KGHSH and CDR2 is LQKENI in the germline V gene. The CDR3 region has the DNA TGTGCCAGCTCACCAGAAGGGAACTCCTATGGCTACACCTTC. It specifies CASSPEGNSYGYTF.

The chain couples TRBV18 to TRBJ1-2; 7 bases match TRBD1. The CDR3 totals 14 residues. CDR1 is KGHSH, CDR2 LQKENI, per germline. J was trimmed by 8 bases and V by 3 bases; bases with no gene match: 9. CDR3 amino acids: CASSPFDRVGGYTF. Here the CDR3 DNA reads TGTGCCAGCTCACCCTTCGACAGGGTTGGCGGCTACACCTTC.

This clone was observed a handful of times. The V call is TRBV9, the J call TRBJ2-7, with D possibly TRBD1 on 6 matching bases. The CDR3 loop spans 14 amino acids. CDR1 SGDLS and CDR2 YYNGEE come from the germline V gene. V was clipped by 2 bases and J by 9 bases, with 18 bases between them. Here the CDR3 DNA reads TGTGCCAGCAGCGTGTCGGACAGCCAGGGTGGGCAGTACTTC. Its protein product is CASSVSDSQGGQYF.

The V and J genes are TRBV18 and TRBJ1-2, with D possibly TRBD1 on 5 matching bases. Germline CDR1 and CDR2: KGHSH and LQKENI. The CDR3 consists of 15 residues. V lost 1 base to trimming and J lost 1 base, with 10 bases between them. CDR3 DNA sequence: TGTGCCAGCTCACCACAGGACACCTTTAACTATGGCTACACCTTC. Translating it yields CASSPQDTFNYGYTF.

Points on this clone: This sequence may be a read error, since a much larger clone differs from it by one base. The chain employs TRBV6-1 and TRBJ1-1; 10 bases align to TRBD1. CDR1 MNHNS and CDR2 SASEGT come from the germline V gene. This CDR3 has 15 residues. The trim removed 2 bases at V and 6 bases at J, leaving 6 bases unmatched. CDR3 region: CASSEWDRGSPEAFF. CDR3 DNA sequence: TGTGCCAGCAGTGAATGGGACAGGGGTTCTCCTGAAGCTTTCTTT.

This clone was seen a few times. The rearrangement joins TRBV7-9 to TRBJ2-1; 8 bases match TRBD2. V was clipped by 5 bases and J by 4 bases; unmatched bases: 10. CDR1 and CDR2 (germline): SEHNR, FQNEAQ (reference sequence). The CDR3 has 16 amino acids. In DNA, the CDR3 is TGTGCCAGCAGCCCTCCCTGGCGGGAGGATTACAATGAGCAGTTCTTC. This sequence encodes CASSPPWREDYNEQFF.

This clone was found a few times. The CDR3 DNA sequence: TGTGCCAGCAGCCAAGAGACCCAGTACTTC. Its translation: CASSQETQYF. The gene calls are TRBV14 and TRBJ2-5; D is unclear. This CDR3 comprises 10 residues. Germline V gene lookup returns CDR1 SGHDN and CDR2 FVKESK. V dropped 0 bases and J dropped 7 bases, with 0 bases sitting between them.